The 9 T cell receptor beta chains given below trace back to one sample, sequenced in a study of blood T cell repertoires in COVID-19. The method was immunoSEQ multiplex PCR; TCRdb's version includes in-frame clones alone and lacks a portion of them. The sample carries roughly 130,000 clones, around 87% recorded once. The source material was peripheral blood. These receptors all come from a woman aged 55-69 years with acute or convalescent COVID-19.

V and J are TRBV7-2 and TRBJ2-2; a possible D gene is TRBD2 (7 bases). Germline CDR1 is SGHTA and CDR2 is FQGNSA. The CDR3 covers 16 residues. Trimming stripped 1 base from V and 3 bases from J, with 12 bases between. The chain's CDR3 is CASSLEVGGHTGELFF. The DNA for the CDR3 is TGTGCCAGCAGCTTAGAGGTCGGGGGGCACACCGGGGAGCTGTTTTTT.

The V call is TRBV3-1 (or the pseudogene TRBV3-2), the J call TRBJ2-5; D is perhaps TRBD2 (6 bases). This CDR3 comprises 15 residues. Trimming cost V 4 bases and J 3 bases, with 15 bases left between them. Germline V gene sequence: CDR1 LGHDT, CDR2 YNNKEL (reference sequence). CDR3 nucleotide sequence: TGTGCCAGCAGCCCCACGGGACTCATAAAAGAGACCCAGTACTTC. It yields the protein CASSPTGLIKETQYF.

The V call is TRBV5-4, the J call TRBJ1-1, with 7 positions matching TRBD1. The germline CDR1 and CDR2 sequences are SGHNT and YYREEE (reference sequence). After removal of 4 bases from V and 5 bases from J, the junction contained 2 bases not matched to a gene. The CDR3 loop spans 12 amino acids. The CDR3 DNA follows: TGTGCCAGCAGCGCAGGGGGTACTGAAGCTTTCTTT. This gives the protein CASSAGGTEAFF.

J is TRBJ2-7 and V is TRBV2; TRBD1 might be the D (6 bases). Germline CDR1 and CDR2: SNHLY and FYNNEI. The CDR3 spans 13 residues. CDR3 in DNA: TGTGCCAGCAGTGTCCGACAGGCCTACAAGCAGTACGTC. Residues: CASSVRQAYKQYV.

The chain links TRBV28 to TRBJ2-3, with D possibly being TRBD1 (5 bases). V was clipped by 5 bases and J by 3 bases, with 15 bases between them. This CDR3 contains 15 residues. The germline V gene encodes CDR1 MDHEN and CDR2 SYDVKM. The CDR3 region has the DNA TGTGCCAGCAGTCGCAGGGTAGGAATTACAGATACGCAGTATTTT. This sequence encodes CASSRRVGITDTQYF.

This clone was seen just once. The genes are TRBV27 and TRBJ1-2; the D is unclear. The germline V and J ends were trimmed by 4 bases and 7 bases, with 10 bases remaining between them. This CDR3 has 12 residues. From germline, CDR1 is MNHEY and CDR2 SMNVEV (reference sequence). CDR3 sequence: CASSSPGGGYTF. The DNA of the CDR3 is TGTGCCAGCAGTTCGCCGGGAGGTGGCTACACCTTC.

The chain uses TRBV11-2 and TRBJ2-1; 10 bases agree with TRBD2. Germline CDR1 SGHAT, CDR2 FQNNGV. V lost 5 bases and J lost 0; bases outside the gene matches: 7. The CDR3 is 17 amino acids. Here the CDR3 reads CASSHWTSGSSYNEQFF. The CDR3 DNA follows: TGTGCCAGCAGCCACTGGACTAGCGGAAGCTCCTACAATGAGCAGTTCTTC.

The V and J genes are TRBV7-6 and TRBJ2-7; possibly TRBD1 for D (5 bases). The V and J ends lost 4 bases and 1 base respectively, with 14 bases between them. Germline V gene sequence: CDR1 SGHVS, CDR2 FNYEAQ. This CDR3 has 15 amino acids. The CDR3 loop is CASSSGQSRSYEQYF. DNA of the CDR3: TGTGCCAGCAGCTCCGGACAATCTCGGTCCTACGAGCAGTACTTC. The whole variable domain, remainder taken from reference TRBV7-6 and TRBJ2-7, is GAGVSQSPRYKVTKRGQDVALRCDPISGHVSLYWYRQALGQGPEFLTYFNYEAQQDKSGLPNDRFSAERPEGSISTLTIQRTEQRDSAMYRCASSSGQSRSYEQYFGPGTRLTVT.

This rearrangement joins TRBV19 to TRBJ2-1, with a weak D call TRBD2 (6 bases). V lost 4 bases and J 6 bases, leaving 13 bases between the germline ends. CDR3 size: 14 residues. The germline V gene has CDR1 LNHDA and CDR2 SQIVND (reference sequence). CDR3 protein: CASSTGAVGNEQFF. CDR3 DNA: TGTGCCAGTAGTACGGGAGCTGTAGGCAATGAGCAGTTCTTC.